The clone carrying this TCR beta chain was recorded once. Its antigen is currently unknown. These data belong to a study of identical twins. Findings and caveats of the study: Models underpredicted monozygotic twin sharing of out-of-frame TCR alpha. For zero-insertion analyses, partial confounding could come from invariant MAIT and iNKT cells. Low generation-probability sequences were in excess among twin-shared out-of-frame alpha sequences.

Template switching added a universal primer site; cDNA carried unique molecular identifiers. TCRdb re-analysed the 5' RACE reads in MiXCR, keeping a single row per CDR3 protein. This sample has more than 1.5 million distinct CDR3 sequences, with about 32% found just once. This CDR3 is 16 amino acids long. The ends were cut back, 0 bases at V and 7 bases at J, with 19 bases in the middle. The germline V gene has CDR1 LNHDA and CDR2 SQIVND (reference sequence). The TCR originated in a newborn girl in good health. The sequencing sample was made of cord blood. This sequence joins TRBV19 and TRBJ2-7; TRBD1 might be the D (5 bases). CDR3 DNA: TGTGCCAGTAGTATAGACAGGGTGGGGTCCTACAATGAGCAGTACTTC. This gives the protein CASSIDRVGSYNEQYF.